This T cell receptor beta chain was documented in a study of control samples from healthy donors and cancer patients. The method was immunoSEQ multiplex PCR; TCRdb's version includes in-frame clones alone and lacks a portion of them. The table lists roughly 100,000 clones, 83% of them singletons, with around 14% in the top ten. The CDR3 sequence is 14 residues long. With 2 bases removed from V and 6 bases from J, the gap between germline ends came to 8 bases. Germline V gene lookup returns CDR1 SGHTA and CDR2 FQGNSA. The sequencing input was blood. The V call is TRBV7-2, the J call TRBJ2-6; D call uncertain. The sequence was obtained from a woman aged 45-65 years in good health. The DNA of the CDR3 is TGTGCCAGCAGCTTAACTCTCGCGGCCAACGTCCTGACTTTC. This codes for CASSLTLAANVLTF.